What follows are 18 T cell receptor beta chains derived from one specimen sequenced in a study of CD8+ T cells in alopecia areata. Sequencing templates came from extracted RNA that was reverse transcribed into cDNA. The data were produced by immunoSEQ multiplex PCR, yet TCRdb's version contains in-frame clones alone and is incomplete. The sample includes about 120,000 clones, around 53% of them seen just once. Treatment described: oral pan-JAK inhibitor, 5-10 mg twice daily. Material: CD4+ T cells sorted from blood, obtained at week 4, from a patient treated with tofacitinib. These receptors were taken from a human donor with alopecia areata.

This sequence joins TRBV29-1 and TRBJ2-6; no reliable D call. Germline CDR1 is SQVTM and CDR2 is ANQGSEA. Trimming pared 7 bases from V and 4 bases from J, leaving 11 bases between. The CDR3 is 13 amino acids. CDR3 sequence (DNA): TGCAGCGGGATGGTAACCGGGGCCAACGTCCTGACTTTC. Encoded protein: CSGMVTGANVLTF.

A few counts support this clone. The gene calls are TRBV18 and TRBJ1-1, with unresolved D. The germline gives CDR1 KGHSH, CDR2 LQKENI. CDR3 length: 15 residues. The V gene lost 1 base and the J gene lost 1 base, with 10 bases spanning the gap. The CDR3 loop reads CASSPQNGRNTEAFF. The CDR3 bases are TGTGCCAGCTCACCACAGAACGGGCGGAACACTGAAGCTTTCTTT.

This clone was recorded a few times. This chain links TRBV18 with TRBJ2-2; TRBD2 might be the D (5 bases). Germline CDR1 KGHSH, CDR2 LQKENI. The germline V and J ends were trimmed by 5 bases and 7 bases, with 8 bases remaining between them. The CDR3 sequence is 12 residues long. The CDR3 here is CASSVANGELFF. The CDR3 region has the DNA TGTGCCAGCTCAGTAGCGAACGGGGAGCTGTTTTTT. Variable domain in full (rest from reference TRBV18 and TRBJ2-2): NAGVMQNPRHLVRRRGQEARLRCSPMKGHSHVYWYRQLPEEGLKFMVYLQKENIIDESGMPKERFSAEFPKEGPSILRIQQVVRGDSAAYFCASSVANGELFFGEGSRLTVL.

This clone was counted a few times. The rearrangement uses TRBV30 and TRBJ1-4; D is possibly TRBD1 (5 bases). Germline CDR1 and CDR2: GTSNPN and SVGIG (reference sequence). V gave up 3 bases and J gave up 5 bases, with 16 bases separating them. CDR3 size: 15 residues. This chain's CDR3 is CAWRGSGTGNEKLFF. CDR3 DNA sequence: TGTGCCTGGAGAGGCTCCGGGACGGGCAATGAAAAACTGTTTTTT.

The chain recombines TRBV30 with TRBJ2-1; TRBD2 matches 11 bases. The germline V gene has CDR1 GTSNPN and CDR2 SVGIG (reference sequence). This CDR3 spans 16 amino acids. V was clipped by 0 bases and J by 6 bases; unmatched bases: 7. This chain's CDR3 is CAWSVRFSGRANEQFF. In DNA, the CDR3 is TGTGCCTGGAGTGTACGGTTTAGCGGGAGGGCCAATGAGCAGTTCTTC.

This clone came up a few times. The V and J genes are TRBV5-1 and TRBJ2-7, with a possible D match to TRBD2 (5 bases). Deletions cut 4 bases from V and 3 bases from J, with 5 bases between. Germline-derived CDR1 and CDR2 are SGHRS and YFSETQ. The CDR3 is made up of 11 amino acids. CDR3 protein: CASSEGYEQYF. DNA for the CDR3: TGCGCCAGCAGCGAGGGCTACGAGCAGTACTTC.

This chain uses TRBV9 with TRBJ1-2; 7 bases are a match to TRBD1. V trimming: 3 bases; J trimming: 2 bases; junction bases outside the gene matches: 7. Germline CDR1 is SGDLS and CDR2 is YYNGEE. The CDR3 spans 15 residues. The CDR3 protein is CASSAMGQINYGYTF. The CDR3 DNA sequence: TGTGCCAGCAGCGCGATGGGACAGATAAACTATGGCTACACCTTC.

V usage is TRBV6-5 and J usage is TRBJ2-7, with 10 bases fitting TRBD1. Germline values: CDR1 MNHEY, CDR2 SVGAGI. Unmatched junction bases numbered 8, after V lost 7 bases and J lost 2 bases. This CDR3 has 15 residues. For the CDR3, the DNA is TGTGCCAGCAACCCGGCCGGGACAGGGGCCTACGAGCAGTACTTC. Protein sequence: CASNPAGTGAYEQYF.

The chain joins TRBV30 to TRBJ1-1; 8 bases agree with TRBD1. Germline V gene lookup returns CDR1 GTSNPN and CDR2 SVGIG (reference sequence). V was clipped by 3 bases and J by 4 bases; unmatched bases: 7. The CDR3 runs 14 residues. CDR3 sequence (DNA): TGTGCCTGGAGCGGACAGGGAGTGGGCACTGAAGCTTTCTTT. The encoded protein is CAWSGQGVGTEAFF.

Only a few counts were recorded for this clone. This sample also contains other DNA sequences that code for the same CDR3. The chain combines TRBV5-1 with TRBJ2-1, with D hard to call. Germline CDR1 is SGHRS and CDR2 is YFSETQ. The CDR3 consists of 16 residues. The V end lost 0 bases, the J end lost 0 bases, and 10 bases lay between the germline ends. In DNA form, the CDR3 reads TGCGCCAGCAGCTTGGTGTCGGGTAGCTCCTACAATGAGCAGTTCTTC. Translating gives CASSLVSGSSYNEQFF.

This rearrangement joins TRBV5-1 to TRBJ2-7; D is unresolved. The CDR3 has 12 residues. Germline V CDR1 and CDR2: SGHRS, YFSETQ. Trimming removed 0 bases at V and 7 bases at J, with 8 bases between. The CDR3 reads CASSLDPREQYF. CDR3 DNA: TGCGCCAGCAGCTTGGACCCACGGGAGCAGTACTTC.

The chain carries TRBV5-1 and TRBJ2-2; 11 nucleotides agree with TRBD2. The CDR3 length is 20 residues. Looked up from germline, CDR1 is SGHRS and CDR2 is YFSETQ. The V segment lost 1 base and the J segment 1 base; nucleotides outside the gene matches: 12. The CDR3, as DNA: TGCGCCAGCAGCTTGCTACCGCCTAGCGGGGGGAGAGGGAACACCGGGGAGCTGTTTTTT. Amino acids: CASSLLPPSGGRGNTGELFF.

The chain carries TRBV30 and TRBJ1-5, with 7 nucleotides matching TRBD1. Germline values: CDR1 GTSNPN, CDR2 SVGIG (reference sequence). This CDR3 has 14 residues. The trim removed 4 bases at V and 3 bases at J, leaving 6 bases unmatched. The CDR3 here is CAWTKQGNNQPQHF. The CDR3 DNA follows: TGTGCCTGGACTAAACAGGGGAACAATCAGCCCCAGCATTTT.

This clone was observed once. This rearrangement joins TRBV4-2 to TRBJ2-7; 10 bases line up with TRBD2. The J segment lost 4 bases and the V segment lost 1 base, leaving 7 bases of the junction unmatched. Germline CDR1 LGHNA, CDR2 YNFKEQ. CDR3 size: 16 residues. The CDR3 DNA is TGTGCCAGCAGCCAAGGGAGCGGGAGGGCCGGGTACGAGCAGTACTTC. It translates to CASSQGSGRAGYEQYF.

This clone was seen a handful of times. The genes are TRBV6-5 and TRBJ2-1; D uncertain. Looked up from germline, CDR1 is MNHEY and CDR2 is SVGAGI. V shed 7 bases and J shed 2 bases, with 15 bases lying between them. The CDR3 is 15 residues long. CDR3 protein: CASTKGDRAYNEQFF. CDR3 DNA: TGTGCCAGCACCAAAGGCGATCGGGCCTACAATGAGCAGTTCTTC.

This clone was seen only once. The genes are TRBV9 and TRBJ1-5; TRBD1 matches at 7 bases. The CDR3 is 14 amino acids. V lost 3 bases and J lost 0; bases outside the gene matches: 0. Germline lookup yields CDR1 SGDLS and CDR2 YYNGEE. DNA of the CDR3: TGTGCCAGCAGCGGACAGGGTAGCAATCAGCCCCAGCATTTT. Encoded protein: CASSGQGSNQPQHF.

The chain joins TRBV18 to TRBJ1-1, with TRBD1 matching over 7 bases. V lost 1 base and J lost 2; bases outside the gene matches: 16. Germline V lookup: CDR1 KGHSH, CDR2 LQKENI. The CDR3 consists of 19 residues. The DNA of the CDR3 is TGTGCCAGCTCACCACGAGCCGGGACAGCGTCAGAACTTAACACTGAAGCTTTCTTT. Translated: CASSPRAGTASELNTEAFF. Supplemented by reference TRBV18 and TRBJ1-1, the full variable domain reads NAGVMQNPRHLVRRRGQEARLRCSPMKGHSHVYWYRQLPEEGLKFMVYLQKENIIDESGMPKERFSAEFPKEGPSILRIQQVVRGDSAAYFCASSPRAGTASELNTEAFFGQGTRLTVV.

This sequence joins TRBV29-1 and TRBJ2-4; D possibly corresponds to TRBD1 (6 bases). CDR3 length: 14 amino acids. Germline-derived CDR1 and CDR2 are SQVTM and ANQGSEA. The germline V and J ends were trimmed by 6 bases and 6 bases, with 18 bases remaining between them. This CDR3 reads CSVGYQGIGNIQYF. CDR3 in DNA: TGCAGCGTCGGTTACCAGGGGATAGGAAACATTCAGTACTTC.